Reported below is one TCR beta chain. The cohort excluded patients with autoimmune disease history or systemic immunosuppression. The sampling schedule covered blood at baseline, cycle 4 day 1, and cycle 7 day 1. The CDR3 spans 13 residues. Trimming cost V 6 bases and J 1 base, with 9 bases left between them. Germline V gene sequence: CDR1 MNHNY, CDR2 SVGAGI (reference sequence). This record belongs to a study of OX40 agonist ivuxolimab in advanced cancers. Study-wide background: Aged roughly 23 to 90 with a mean of 60 years, they were roughly 83% male.

Measured with immunoSEQ multiplex PCR; TCRdb has only the in-frame clones, and not every one. This sample has 60,000 to 75,000 clones; about 80% occur once, and the top ten carry roughly 1.2%. The chain is built from TRBV6-6 and TRBJ2-5, with D perhaps matching TRBD1 (6 bases). The source is an adult with an advanced solid tumor such as melanoma, head and neck, liver or kidney cancer. The material was CD4+ or CD8+ T cells sorted from blood, obtained in a trial of the OX40 agonist ivuxolimab. CDR3 sequence (DNA): TGTGCCAGCAGGCAGGGGACCCAAGAGACCCAGTACTTC. This sequence encodes CASRQGTQETQYF.